This record covers a single TCR beta chain. Its cognate antigen is unknown. The data were obtained in a study of graft-versus-host responses after intestinal transplantation. Produced via immunoSEQ multiplex PCR; TCRdb's table is partial and in-frame only. This sample has some 150,000 clones, with nearly 95% found just once. This receptor was taken from a human donor who received an intestinal transplant. The sample was unstimulated CD4+ T cells sorted from spleen or lymph node cells, taken before intestinal transplant.

CDR3 sequence: CASSVGGDQPQHF. In nucleotides, the CDR3 is TGTGCCAGCAGTGTAGGGGGCGATCAGCCCCAGCATTTT. This chain connects TRBV6-1 to TRBJ1-5; TRBD1 agrees at 7 bases. This CDR3 region has 13 residues. With 4 bases clipped from V and 5 bases from J, the junction kept 2 bases outside the gene matches. CDR1 is MNHNS, CDR2 SASEGT, per germline.